This is a list of T cell receptor beta chains from one sample in a study of HIV-infected patients and healthy controls. TCRdb independently ran MiXCR on the 5' RACE reads; one entry per CDR3 protein. The data show about 6,000 distinct CDR3 sequences, with approximately 10% seen just once and roughly an eighth held by the top ten. The sequencing here drew on blood, taken before antiretroviral therapy. Receptor source: an adult with HIV infection. Each CDR3 is given with its conserved first and last residue. The D gene is left open where the match is weak. Not every row has a clone size; where given, it reads once, few, many or a size class.

D	size	V	J	DNA	CDR3
-	many	TRBV19	TRBJ1-5	TGTGCCAGTAACTTGGGCGGACCAAATCAGCCCCAGCATTTT	CASNLGGPNQPQHF
TRBD1	-	TRBV7-9	TRBJ2-7	TGTGCCAGCAGCTTACGGACAGGGGGCCTACCGGACGAGCAGTACTTC	CASSLRTGGLPDEQYF
-	many	TRBV7-9	TRBJ1-2	TGTGCCAGCAGCTTGGTATTGGACTATGGCTACACCTTC	CASSLVLDYGYTF
-	medium-sized	TRBV3-1	TRBJ2-5	TGTGCCAGCAGTCCGGACGGCGAAGAGACCCAGTACTTC	CASSPDGEETQYF
TRBD1	medium-sized	TRBV5-5	TRBJ2-3	TGTGCCAGCAGCTCCGGGACAGGGTATACAGATACGCAGTATTTT	CASSSGTGYTDTQYF
-	medium-sized	TRBV11-1	TRBJ1-3	TGTGCCAGCAGCTTCGAGGCGCCGTCGGGAGGAAACACCATATATTTT	CASSFEAPSGGNTIYF
-	medium-sized	TRBV28	TRBJ2-5	TGTGCCAGCAGTTTAGGGGCGTCAGCACAAGAGACCCAGTACTTC	CASSLGASAQETQYF
TRBD2	few	TRBV10-3	TRBJ2-7	TGTGCCATCAGTGAGCCGGGACTAGCGGGGGGCTACGAGCAGTACTTC	CAISEPGLAGGYEQYF
TRBD2	medium-sized	TRBV12-3/TRBV12-4	TRBJ2-7	TGTGCCAGCAGTTTAGCGGTTAGCGGGGGGGCCTACGAGCAGTACTTC	CASSLAVSGGAYEQYF
TRBD1	many	TRBV2	TRBJ1-2	TGTGCCAGCAGCAAAGGGACAGGGCCGGATGGCTACACCTTC	CASSKGTGPDGYTF